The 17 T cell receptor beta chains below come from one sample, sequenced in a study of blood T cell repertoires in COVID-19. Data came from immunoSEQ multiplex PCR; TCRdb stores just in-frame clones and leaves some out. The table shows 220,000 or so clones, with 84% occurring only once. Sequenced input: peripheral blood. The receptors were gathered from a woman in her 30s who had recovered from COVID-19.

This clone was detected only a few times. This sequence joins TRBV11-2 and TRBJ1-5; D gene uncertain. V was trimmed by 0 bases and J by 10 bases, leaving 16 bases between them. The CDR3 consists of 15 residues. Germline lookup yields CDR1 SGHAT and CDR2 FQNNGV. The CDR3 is CASSLEDEYSSPQHF. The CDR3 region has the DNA TGTGCCAGCAGCTTAGAAGACGAGTATAGTAGCCCCCAGCATTTT.

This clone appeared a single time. The CDR3 region is CASSVAGTSGSDEQFF. CDR3 coding DNA: TGTGCCAGCAGCGTAGCCGGGACTAGCGGGAGTGATGAGCAGTTCTTC. The chain combines TRBV9 with TRBJ2-1, with 14 bases matching TRBD2. The CDR3 has 16 residues. CDR1 SGDLS and CDR2 YYNGEE come from the germline V gene. J lost 8 bases, V lost 0 bases, and 4 bases had no gene match. Together with reference TRBV9 and TRBJ2-1, the CDR3 gives the full variable domain: DSGVTQTPKHLITATGQRVTLRCSPRSGDLSVYWYQQSLDQGLQFLIQYYNGEERAKGNILERFSAQQFPDLHSELNLSSLELGDSALYFCASSVAGTSGSDEQFFGPGTRLTVL.

The CDR3 region is CASSTSGTSSDEQFF. In DNA form, the CDR3 reads TGTGCCAGTAGTACTTCCGGGACTAGCAGCGATGAGCAGTTCTTC. The chain employs TRBV19 and TRBJ2-1, with TRBD2 matching 9 bases. Trimming cost V 4 bases and J 8 bases; bases outside gene matches: 9. Germline values: CDR1 LNHDA, CDR2 SQIVND (reference sequence). The CDR3 totals 15 residues.

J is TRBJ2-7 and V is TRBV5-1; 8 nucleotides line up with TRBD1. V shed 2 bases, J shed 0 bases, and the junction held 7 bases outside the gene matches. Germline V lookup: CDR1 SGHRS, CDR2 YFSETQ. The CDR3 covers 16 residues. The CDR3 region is CASSLAGGAGSYEQYF. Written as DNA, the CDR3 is TGCGCCAGCAGCTTAGCAGGGGGCGCGGGCTCCTACGAGCAGTACTTC.

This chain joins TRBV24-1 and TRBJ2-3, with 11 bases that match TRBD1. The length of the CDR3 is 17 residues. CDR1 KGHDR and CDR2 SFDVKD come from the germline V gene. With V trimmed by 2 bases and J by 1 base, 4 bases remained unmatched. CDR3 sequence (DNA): TGTGCCACCAGTGATTGGGGGACAGGGGGACGCACAGATACGCAGTATTTT. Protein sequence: CATSDWGTGGRTDTQYF.

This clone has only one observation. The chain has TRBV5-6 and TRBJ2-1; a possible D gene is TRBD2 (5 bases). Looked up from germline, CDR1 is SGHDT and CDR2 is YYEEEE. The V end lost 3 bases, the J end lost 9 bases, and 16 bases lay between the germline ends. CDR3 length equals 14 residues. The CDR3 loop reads CASSWRSGVFEQFF. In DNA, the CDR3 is TGTGCCAGCAGCTGGAGGTCCGGGGTTTTTGAGCAGTTCTTC.

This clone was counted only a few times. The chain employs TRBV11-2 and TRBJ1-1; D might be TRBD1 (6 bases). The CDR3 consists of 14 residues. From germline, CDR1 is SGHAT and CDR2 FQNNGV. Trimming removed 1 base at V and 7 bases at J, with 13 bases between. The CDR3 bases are TGTGCCAGCAGCTTAGGCCTAAGGGGGATTGAAGCTTTCTTT. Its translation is CASSLGLRGIEAFF.

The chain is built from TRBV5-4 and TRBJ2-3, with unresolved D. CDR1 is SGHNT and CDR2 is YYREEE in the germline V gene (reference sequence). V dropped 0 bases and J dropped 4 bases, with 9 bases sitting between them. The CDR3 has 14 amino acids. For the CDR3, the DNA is TGTGCCAGCAGCTTGGCCCCGGTCGCAGATACGCAGTATTTT. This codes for CASSLAPVADTQYF.

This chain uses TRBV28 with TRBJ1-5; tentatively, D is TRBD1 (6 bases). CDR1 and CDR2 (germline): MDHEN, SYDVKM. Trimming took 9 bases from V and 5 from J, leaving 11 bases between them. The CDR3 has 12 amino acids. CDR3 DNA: TGTGCCAGTCACAGGGCGCATCAGCCCCAGCATTTT. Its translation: CASHRAHQPQHF.

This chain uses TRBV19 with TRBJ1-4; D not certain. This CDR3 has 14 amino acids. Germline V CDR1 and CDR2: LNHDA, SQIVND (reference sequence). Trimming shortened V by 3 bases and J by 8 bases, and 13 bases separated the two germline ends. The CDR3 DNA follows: TGTGCCAGTAGTATCGTGGCAGGTGGAGAAAAACTGTTTTTT. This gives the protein CASSIVAGGEKLFF. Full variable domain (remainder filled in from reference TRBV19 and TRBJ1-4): DGGITQSPKYLFRKEGQNVTLSCEQNLNHDAMYWYRQDPGQGLRLIYYSQIVNDFQKGDIAEGYSVSREKKESFPLTVTSAQKNPTAFYLCASSIVAGGEKLFFGSGTQLSVL.

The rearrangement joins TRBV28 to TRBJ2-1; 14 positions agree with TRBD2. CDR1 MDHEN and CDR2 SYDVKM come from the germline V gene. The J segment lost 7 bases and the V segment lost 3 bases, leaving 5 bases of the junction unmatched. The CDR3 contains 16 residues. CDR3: CASSFLTSGRDNEQFF. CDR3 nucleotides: TGTGCCAGCAGTTTCCTGACTAGCGGGAGGGATAATGAGCAGTTCTTC. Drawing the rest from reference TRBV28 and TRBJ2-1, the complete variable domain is DVKVTQSSRYLVKRTGEKVFLECVQDMDHENMFWYRQDPGLGLRLIYFSYDVKMKEKGDIPEGYSVSREKKERFSLILESASTNQTSMYLCASSFLTSGRDNEQFFGPGTRLTVL.

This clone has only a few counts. The chain's CDR3 is CASSPEGRGETQYF. The DNA of the CDR3 is TGCGCCAGCAGCCCGGAGGGGAGAGGGGAGACCCAGTACTTC. This chain uses TRBV5-1 with TRBJ2-5; a possible D gene is TRBD2 (6 bases). Trimming took 4 bases from V and 5 from J, leaving 15 bases between them. The CDR3 consists of 14 residues. CDR1 is SGHRS, CDR2 YFSETQ, per germline.

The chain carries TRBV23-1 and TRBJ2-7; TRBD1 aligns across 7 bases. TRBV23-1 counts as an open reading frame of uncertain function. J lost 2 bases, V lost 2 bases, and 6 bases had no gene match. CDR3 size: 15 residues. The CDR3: CASSQDRDRPYEQYF. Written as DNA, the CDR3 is TGCGCCAGCAGTCAAGATCGGGACAGACCCTACGAGCAGTACTTC.

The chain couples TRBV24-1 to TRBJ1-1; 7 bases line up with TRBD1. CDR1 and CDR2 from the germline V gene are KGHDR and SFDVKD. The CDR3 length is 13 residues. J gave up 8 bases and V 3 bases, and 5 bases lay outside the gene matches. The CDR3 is CATSDPGQAEAFF. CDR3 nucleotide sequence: TGTGCCACCAGTGATCCAGGACAGGCCGAAGCTTTCTTT.

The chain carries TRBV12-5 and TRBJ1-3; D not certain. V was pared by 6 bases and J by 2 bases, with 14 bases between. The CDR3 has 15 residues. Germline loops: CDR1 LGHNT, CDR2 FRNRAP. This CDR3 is CASGPESYPGNTIYF. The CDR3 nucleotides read TGTGCTAGTGGCCCCGAGTCTTACCCTGGAAACACCATATATTTT.

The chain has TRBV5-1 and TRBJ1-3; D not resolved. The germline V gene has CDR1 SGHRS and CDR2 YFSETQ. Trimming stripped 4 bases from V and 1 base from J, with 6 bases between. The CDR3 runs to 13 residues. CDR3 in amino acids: CASSPESGNTIYF. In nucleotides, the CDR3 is TGCGCCAGCAGCCCCGAGTCTGGAAACACCATATATTTT. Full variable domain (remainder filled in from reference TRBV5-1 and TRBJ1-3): KAGVTQTPRYLIKTRGQQVTLSCSPISGHRSVSWYQQTPGQGLQFLFEYFSETQRNKGNFPGRFSGRQFSNSRSEMNVSTLELGDSALYLCASSPESGNTIYFGEGSWLTVV.

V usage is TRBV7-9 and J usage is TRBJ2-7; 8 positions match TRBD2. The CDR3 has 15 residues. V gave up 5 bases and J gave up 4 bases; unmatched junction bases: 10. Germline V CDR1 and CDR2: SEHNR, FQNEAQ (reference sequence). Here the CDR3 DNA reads TGTGCCAGCAGCCCCCTCAGAGCGGGAGAATACGAGCAGTACTTC. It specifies CASSPLRAGEYEQYF. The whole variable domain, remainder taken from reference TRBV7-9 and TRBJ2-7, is DTGVSQNPRHKITKRGQNVTFRCDPISEHNRLYWYRQTLGQGPEFLTYFQNEAQLEKSRLLSDRFSAERPKGSFSTLEIQRTEQGDSAMYLCASSPLRAGEYEQYFGPGTRLTVT.